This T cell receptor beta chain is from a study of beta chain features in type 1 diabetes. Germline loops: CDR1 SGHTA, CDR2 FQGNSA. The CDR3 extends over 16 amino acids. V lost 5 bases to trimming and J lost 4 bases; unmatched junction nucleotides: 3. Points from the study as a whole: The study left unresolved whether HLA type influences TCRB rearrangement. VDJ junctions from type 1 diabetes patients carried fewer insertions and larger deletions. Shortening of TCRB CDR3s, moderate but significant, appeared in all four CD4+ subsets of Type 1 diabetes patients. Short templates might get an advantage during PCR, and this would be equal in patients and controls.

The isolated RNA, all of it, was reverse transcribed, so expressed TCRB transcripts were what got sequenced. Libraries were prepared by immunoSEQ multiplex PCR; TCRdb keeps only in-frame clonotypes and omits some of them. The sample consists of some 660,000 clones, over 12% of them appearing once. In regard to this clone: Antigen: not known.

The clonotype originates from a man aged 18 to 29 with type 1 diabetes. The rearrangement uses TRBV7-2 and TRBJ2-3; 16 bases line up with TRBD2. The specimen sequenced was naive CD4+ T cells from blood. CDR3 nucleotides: TGTGCCAGCAGCCGGGGACTAGCGGGAGGGCCAGATACGCAGTATTTT. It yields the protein CASSRGLAGGPDTQYF. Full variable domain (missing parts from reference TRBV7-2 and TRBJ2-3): GAGVSQSPSNKVTEKGKDVELRCDPISGHTALYWYRQSLGQGLEFLIYFQGNSAPDKSGLPSDRFSAERTGGSVSTLTIQRTQQEDSAVYLCASSRGLAGGPDTQYFGPGTRLTVL.